The 30 T cell receptor beta chains below all came from one sample that was sequenced in a study of OX40 agonist ivuxolimab in advanced cancers. Some clones are missing from TCRdb's copy, which holds only in-frame ones; the method was immunoSEQ multiplex PCR. The sample lists tens of thousands of clones, around nine tenths occurring once. The sequenced sample was CD4+ or CD8+ T cells sorted from blood, obtained in a trial of the OX40 agonist ivuxolimab. These receptors all come from an adult with an advanced solid tumor such as melanoma, head and neck, liver or kidney cancer.

This clone was detected a few times. This rearrangement joins TRBV19 to TRBJ1-5; no clear D gene. This CDR3 comprises 14 residues. The germline CDR1 and CDR2 sequences are LNHDA and SQIVND (reference sequence). V shed 3 bases and J shed 1 base, with 7 bases lying between them. The DNA for the CDR3 is TGTGCCAGTAGTATGACGGGAAGCAATCAGCCCCAGCATTTT. It specifies CASSMTGSNQPQHF. The entire variable domain, with the rest obtained from reference TRBV19 and TRBJ1-5, is as follows: DGGITQSPKYLFRKEGQNVTLSCEQNLNHDAMYWYRQDPGQGLRLIYYSQIVNDFQKGDIAEGYSVSREKKESFPLTVTSAQKNPTAFYLCASSMTGSNQPQHFGDGTRLSIL.

V is TRBV18 and J is TRBJ2-3, with D possibly being TRBD1 (5 bases). Germline loops: CDR1 KGHSH, CDR2 LQKENI. This CDR3 is 15 amino acids long. V dropped 3 bases and J dropped 2 bases, with 12 bases sitting between them. In nucleotides, the CDR3 is TGTGCCAGCTCACCCCGACAGAACCCCACAGATACGCAGTATTTT. Its protein is CASSPRQNPTDTQYF.

This chain's CDR3 is CASSPDQILYGYTF. CDR3 DNA: TGTGCCAGCAGCCCCGATCAAATTCTCTATGGCTACACCTTC. The chain recombines TRBV7-9 with TRBJ1-2; D unresolved. V lost 5 bases and J lost 4, with 14 bases in between. This CDR3 spans 14 amino acids. Germline CDR1 and CDR2: SEHNR and FQNEAQ (reference sequence).

V usage is TRBV7-9 and J usage is TRBJ2-3; D not certain. The CDR3 consists of 14 residues. Germline V gene lookup returns CDR1 SEHNR and CDR2 FQNEAQ (reference sequence). V dropped 7 bases and J dropped 2 bases, with 13 bases sitting between them. Here the CDR3 DNA reads TGTGCCAGCACCCTAATGGGGATCACAGATACGCAGTATTTT. Its protein is CASTLMGITDTQYF.

This rearrangement joins TRBV25-1 to TRBJ2-7; D possibly corresponds to TRBD2 (5 bases). The germline V gene has CDR1 MGHDK and CDR2 SYGVNS. The V gene lost 5 bases and the J gene lost 7 bases, with 12 bases spanning the gap. This CDR3 is built from 12 residues. The CDR3 DNA follows: TGTGCCAGCAGTCGGGGTTCCCGGGAGCAGTACTTC. Its protein is CASSRGSREQYF.

The chain recombines TRBV2 with TRBJ1-3, with D maybe TRBD1 (5 bases). Germline V gene data show CDR1 as SNHLY and CDR2 as FYNNEI. V lost 6 bases and J lost 6, with 21 bases in between. The CDR3 length is 16 residues. The CDR3 spells CASSLTGTGGENTIYF. The DNA for the CDR3 is TGTGCCAGCAGCCTTACCGGGACGGGAGGGGAAAACACCATATATTTT.

V is TRBV2 and J is TRBJ1-5; 7 bases are a match to TRBD1. V lost 0 bases to trimming and J lost 6 bases; unmatched junction nucleotides: 2. The germline V gene encodes CDR1 SNHLY and CDR2 FYNNEI. The CDR3 sequence is 14 residues long. CDR3 DNA sequence: TGTGCCAGCAGTGAAGCGGGACAGCGTCAGCCCCAGCATTTT. Encoded protein: CASSEAGQRQPQHF.

The CDR3 DNA follows: TGTGCCAGCAGCCAAGATGGACAGGGGCGCACTGAAGCTTTCTTT. Residues: CASSQDGQGRTEAFF. The gene calls are TRBV4-2 and TRBJ1-1; 9 nucleotides match TRBD1. CDR3 size: 15 residues. J was trimmed by 4 bases and V by 0 bases; bases with no gene match: 3. Germline lookup yields CDR1 LGHNA and CDR2 YNFKEQ.

In this sample, this clone turned up a few times. The rearrangement joins TRBV5-1 to TRBJ1-6; a possible D gene is TRBD1 (5 bases). Germline CDR1 and CDR2: SGHRS and YFSETQ. This CDR3 has 15 amino acids. The ends were cut back, 2 bases at V and 7 bases at J, with 13 bases in the middle. The CDR3 DNA is TGCGCCAGCAGCTTCAGTCAGGGCAACAATTCACCCCTCCACTTT. Protein sequence: CASSFSQGNNSPLHF.

The CDR3 region is CASSVDGNYNEQFF. The CDR3 region has the DNA TGTGCCAGCAGCGTTGACGGAAATTACAATGAGCAGTTCTTC. The chain recombines TRBV9 with TRBJ2-1; no reliable D call. This CDR3 has 14 amino acids. Trimming pared 2 bases from V and 4 bases from J, leaving 10 bases between. Germline V gives CDR1 SGDLS, CDR2 YYNGEE.

This clone was detected once. The chain couples TRBV5-4 to TRBJ2-7; TRBD1 matches at 8 bases. V trimming: 4 bases; J trimming: 6 bases; junction bases outside the gene matches: 9. Germline values: CDR1 SGHNT, CDR2 YYREEE (reference sequence). This CDR3 is built from 14 residues. The CDR3 loop is CASSLGQGVSEQYF. Written as DNA, the CDR3 is TGTGCCAGCAGCCTAGGACAGGGAGTTTCCGAGCAGTACTTC.

The chain links TRBV7-3 to TRBJ2-7; unclear D gene. CDR1 and CDR2 from the germline V gene are SGHTA and FQGTGA. The CDR3 has 15 amino acids. V was trimmed by 2 bases and J by 5 bases, leaving 16 bases between them. CDR3 nucleotide sequence: TGTGCCAGCAGCTTATTTGGTCTGGATGACGACGAGCAGTACTTC. Amino acid sequence: CASSLFGLDDDEQYF.

V and J are TRBV6-5 and TRBJ2-2, with 9 bases fitting TRBD1. The CDR3 runs 14 residues. Germline CDR1 reads MNHEY; CDR2 reads SVGAGI. V lost 6 bases, J lost 7 bases, and 6 bases stayed unmatched. The CDR3 protein is CASRVQGANGELFF. In nucleotides, the CDR3 is TGTGCCAGCAGGGTACAGGGGGCTAACGGGGAGCTGTTTTTT.

The chain carries TRBV27 and TRBJ2-5, with D unresolved. Germline lookup yields CDR1 MNHEY and CDR2 SMNVEV (reference sequence). V was clipped by 0 bases and J by 11 bases, with 19 bases between them. The CDR3 sequence is 15 residues long. CDR3 protein: CASSLSTTGGSEQYF. DNA of the CDR3: TGTGCCAGCAGTTTATCGACGACGGGCGGTTCAGAGCAGTACTTC.

V and J are TRBV18 and TRBJ1-4, with D unclear. The length of the CDR3 is 14 residues. Trimming shortened V by 3 bases and J by 0 bases, and 5 bases separated the two germline ends. Germline V gene data show CDR1 as KGHSH and CDR2 as LQKENI. CDR3 sequence (DNA): TGTGCCAGCTCACCGCGCTCAACTAATGAAAAACTGTTTTTT. This codes for CASSPRSTNEKLFF.

This clone showed up just a few times. The rearrangement uses TRBV10-3 and TRBJ2-7; no clear D gene. Germline V CDR1 and CDR2: ENHRY, SYGVKD. With 0 bases removed from V and 3 bases from J, the gap between germline ends came to 6 bases. There are 13 residues in the CDR3. The DNA of the CDR3 is TGTGCCATCAGTGAGTCTGGAGTCTACGAGCAGTACTTC. This translates into CAISESGVYEQYF.

The rearrangement links TRBV10-3 to TRBJ2-4; 11 positions match TRBD2. Germline assignment: CDR1 ENHRY and CDR2 SYGVKD. CDR3 length: 16 residues. The J segment lost 7 bases and the V segment lost 0 bases, leaving 5 bases of the junction unmatched. The CDR3 sequence: CAISESSGRVSNIQYF. The CDR3 DNA sequence: TGTGCCATCAGTGAGTCTAGCGGGAGGGTCTCGAACATTCAGTACTTC.

This clone was seen a single time. The junction does not match germline at one end; this may be a read error. This rearrangement joins TRBV29-1 to TRBJ2-3, with D unresolved. Germline values: CDR1 SQVTM, CDR2 ANQGSEA. CDR3 length: 15 residues. In DNA form, the CDR3 reads TGCAGCGTTGGCTTCCGGGCTTCCCGCACAGATAGGCAGTATTTT. This gives the protein CSVGFRASRTDRQYF.

This chain links TRBV5-4 with TRBJ2-3; 11 bases agree with TRBD2. This CDR3 spans 17 amino acids. With 3 bases clipped from V and 0 bases from J, the junction kept 6 bases outside the gene matches. Germline lookup yields CDR1 SGHNT and CDR2 YYREEE (reference sequence). The CDR3 spells CASSSRLAGFSTDTQYF. CDR3 nucleotides: TGTGCCAGCAGCTCGCGACTAGCGGGATTCAGCACAGATACGCAGTATTTT.

The chain has TRBV6-1 and TRBJ1-5; D uncertain. The CDR3 sequence is 13 residues long. Trimming took 1 base from V and 6 from J, leaving 7 bases between them. Germline CDR1 MNHNS, CDR2 SASEGT. Written as DNA, the CDR3 is TGTGCCAGCAGTGAAGAGCTCCGTCAGCCCCAGCATTTT. This gives the protein CASSEELRQPQHF.

The V call is TRBV6-1, the J call TRBJ1-5, with D unclear. V gave up 0 bases and J gave up 4 bases, with 4 bases separating them. Germline V lookup: CDR1 MNHNS, CDR2 SASEGT. The CDR3 spans 13 residues. The CDR3 DNA reads TGTGCCAGCAGTGAAGCGGGGAATCAGCCCCAGCATTTT. It encodes CASSEAGNQPQHF.

This clone has more than one count but fewer than ten. This sequence joins TRBV7-3 and TRBJ1-1; D gene ambiguous. V was shortened by 0 bases and J by 4 bases, with 6 bases between the two germline ends. Germline CDR1 reads SGHTA; CDR2 reads FQGTGA. CDR3 length: 13 amino acids. CDR3: CASSLTLRTEAFF. The DNA of the CDR3 is TGTGCCAGCAGCTTAACGTTACGCACTGAAGCTTTCTTT.

V is TRBV19 and J is TRBJ1-5, with TRBD1 matching over 8 bases. The germline V gene encodes CDR1 LNHDA and CDR2 SQIVND (reference sequence). The CDR3 is 13 amino acids. The V segment lost 10 bases and the J segment 6 bases; nucleotides outside the gene matches: 8. The CDR3 sequence: CATGQGMTQPQHF. CDR3 sequence (DNA): TGTGCCACCGGACAGGGAATGACTCAGCCCCAGCATTTT.

This chain links TRBV6-5 with TRBJ1-3; D unresolved. The V gene's germline CDR1 is MNHEY and CDR2 SVGAGI. V dropped 5 bases and J dropped 0 bases, with 11 bases sitting between them. The CDR3 totals 15 residues. Here the CDR3 DNA reads TGTGCCAGCAGTCCCCCCCCGAGCTCTGGAAACACCATATATTTT. Amino acid sequence: CASSPPPSSGNTIYF.

The gene calls are TRBV10-3 and TRBJ1-1; no reliable D call. CDR1 is ENHRY and CDR2 is SYGVKD in the germline V gene. The CDR3 has 14 residues. V lost 4 bases, J lost 1 base, and 10 bases lay in between. DNA for the CDR3: TGTGCCATCAGTGGGGCGACCGAGAACACTGAAGCTTTCTTT. Translating it yields CAISGATENTEAFF.

The chain has TRBV9 and TRBJ1-6; D possibly corresponds to TRBD1 (5 bases). Germline values: CDR1 SGDLS, CDR2 YYNGEE. CDR3 length equals 15 residues. Trimming shortened V by 3 bases and J by 7 bases, and 14 bases separated the two germline ends. In DNA form, the CDR3 reads TGTGCCAGCAGCGGCACTGTGACAGCAAATTCACCCCTCCACTTT. It codes for CASSGTVTANSPLHF.

V and J are TRBV27 and TRBJ2-4, with D possibly TRBD1 on 6 matching bases. The CDR3 length is 14 residues. Germline assignment: CDR1 MNHEY and CDR2 SMNVEV (reference sequence). Trimming pared 5 bases from V and 3 bases from J, leaving 11 bases between. The CDR3 is CASSPGVGKNIQYF. For the CDR3, the DNA is TGTGCCAGCAGTCCAGGGGTCGGCAAAAACATTCAGTACTTC.

This chain joins TRBV6-1 and TRBJ2-7, with D possibly being TRBD1 or TRBD2 (5 bases each). Germline CDR1 reads MNHNS; CDR2 reads SASEGT. The V and J ends lost 8 bases and 2 bases respectively, with 13 bases between them. This CDR3 has 13 residues. The CDR3 nucleotides are TGTGCCAGCTCCCGGGACGGTACCTACGAGCAGTACTTC. It translates to CASSRDGTYEQYF.

The CDR3 bases are TGTGCCAGCAGCGTCGCGACAGGGGCTGGAAACACCATATATTTT. It encodes CASSVATGAGNTIYF. This chain links TRBV6-6 with TRBJ1-3, with 8 bases lining up with TRBD1. Germline lookup yields CDR1 MNHNY and CDR2 SVGAGI (reference sequence). V trimming: 6 bases; J trimming: 2 bases; junction bases outside the gene matches: 6. CDR3 length: 15 residues.

V gene TRBV11-3 combines with J gene TRBJ1-1; weak D call: TRBD1 (6 bases). Trimming took 8 bases from V and 1 from J, leaving 17 bases between them. CDR1 and CDR2 (germline): SGHNT, YENEEA. CDR3 length equals 15 residues. CDR3 sequence: CASSKTGRPNTEAFF. Written as DNA, the CDR3 is TGTGCCAGCTCGAAAACAGGGAGACCGAACACTGAAGCTTTCTTT.